This record concerns one T cell receptor (beta chain) sequence. Its matching antigen is unknown. Trimming removed 3 bases at V and 10 bases at J, with 10 bases between. Germline V gene sequence: CDR1 WSHSY, CDR2 SAAADI. The CDR3 contains 12 residues. The second PCR ran about 6 to 12 cycles with a sample-barcoded 5' primer and J-beta primers. Each TCR beta cDNA got a 12-nucleotide random molecular identifier. Researchers report that each sample yielded at least 2.5 million CDR3-containing paired-end reads. MiXCR was run by TCRdb on the 5' RACE reads, yielding one entry per CDR3 protein. The sample holds 1.5 million to 2 million distinct CDR3 sequences; around 35% are singletons and the top ten take roughly 10%. This entry is derived from a study of blood T cells in healthy people across ages. The study's findings and limits: Age showed a roughly linear inverse relationship with TCR beta diversity per million T cells.

Every sample yielded at least 6.5 million isolated PBMCs. The V and J genes are TRBV10-2 and TRBJ1-5, with D uncertain. The source material was blood. The sequence was obtained from a woman in her twenties or thirties in good health. This chain's CDR3 is CASSDLLFPQHF. CDR3 DNA sequence: TGCGCCAGCAGTGACTTGCTGTTCCCCCAGCATTTT.